The clone carrying this TCR beta chain occurred many times. Regions amplified from RNA transcripts were the TCR beta CDR3 regions. RT-PCR in the first round (using the HTBI primer set) targeted the TCR CDR3. Via MiXCR, TCRdb re-called the multiplex PCR reads, giving one row per CDR3 protein. The sample yields about 520,000 distinct CDR3 sequences, around 22% seen once. The data stem from a study of T cells in Graves' hyperthyroidism and ophthalmopathy. This TCR was sampled from a woman aged 25-40 years with Graves' ophthalmopathy. The specimen sequenced was blood.

CDR3 nucleotide sequence: TGCAGCGTTGAAGATGGACAGGGTAGCTATGGCTACACCTTC. Its protein product is CSVEDGQGSYGYTF. The genes are TRBV29-1 and TRBJ1-2, with TRBD1 matching 8 bases. Germline V CDR1 and CDR2: SQVTM, ANQGSEA. This CDR3 region has 14 residues. Germline trimming cut 0 bases from V and 4 bases from J; bases unmatched to any gene: 4.